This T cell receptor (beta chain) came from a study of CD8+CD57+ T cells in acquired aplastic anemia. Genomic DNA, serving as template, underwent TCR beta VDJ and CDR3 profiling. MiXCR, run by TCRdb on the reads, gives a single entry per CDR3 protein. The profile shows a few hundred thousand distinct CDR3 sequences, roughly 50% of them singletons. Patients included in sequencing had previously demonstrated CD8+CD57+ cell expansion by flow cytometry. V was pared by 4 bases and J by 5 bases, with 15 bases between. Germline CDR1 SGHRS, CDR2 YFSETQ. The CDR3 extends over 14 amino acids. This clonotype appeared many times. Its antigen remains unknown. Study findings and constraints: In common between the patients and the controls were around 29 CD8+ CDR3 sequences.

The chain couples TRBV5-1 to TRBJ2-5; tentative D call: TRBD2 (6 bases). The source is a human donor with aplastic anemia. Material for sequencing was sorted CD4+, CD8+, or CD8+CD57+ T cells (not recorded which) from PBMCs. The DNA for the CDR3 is TGCGCCAGCAGCCCGGGACTGGGGTTGGAGACCCAGTACTTC. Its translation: CASSPGLGLETQYF. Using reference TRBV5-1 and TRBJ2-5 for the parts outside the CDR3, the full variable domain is KAGVTQTPRYLIKTRGQQVTLSCSPISGHRSVSWYQQTPGQGLQFLFEYFSETQRNKGNFPGRFSGRQFSNSRSEMNVSTLELGDSALYLCASSPGLGLETQYFGPGTRLLVL.